This T cell receptor beta chain originates from a study of CD8 T cells in ankylosing spondylitis. General study findings and limits: Researchers reportedly found disease-linked clones significantly enriched in matched ankylosing spondylitis synovial fluid. Characteristic of ankylosing spondylitis blood, it appeared, was a TCR beta motif comprising eight highly homologous variants.

This clonotype was picked up a small number of times. Its antigen is unidentified. TCRdb reprocessed the 5' RACE reads with MiXCR, giving one entry per CDR3 protein. The sample yields about 420,000 distinct CDR3 sequences, about a fifth seen once. Germline assignment: CDR1 SGHTA and CDR2 FQGTGA. The CDR3 extends over 17 amino acids. The V gene end was trimmed by 0 bases and the J gene end by 1 base; junction bases not matched to a gene: 4. V gene TRBV7-3 combines with J gene TRBJ2-2, with 8 bases matching TRBD2. Material: blood, either unsorted or a sorted T cell fraction (not recorded which). The TCR originated in a male donor with ankylosing spondylitis. CDR3 region: CASSLTLAGGNTGELFF. The DNA of the CDR3 is TGTGCCAGCAGCTTAACGTTGGCGGGGGGGAACACCGGGGAGCTGTTTTTT.